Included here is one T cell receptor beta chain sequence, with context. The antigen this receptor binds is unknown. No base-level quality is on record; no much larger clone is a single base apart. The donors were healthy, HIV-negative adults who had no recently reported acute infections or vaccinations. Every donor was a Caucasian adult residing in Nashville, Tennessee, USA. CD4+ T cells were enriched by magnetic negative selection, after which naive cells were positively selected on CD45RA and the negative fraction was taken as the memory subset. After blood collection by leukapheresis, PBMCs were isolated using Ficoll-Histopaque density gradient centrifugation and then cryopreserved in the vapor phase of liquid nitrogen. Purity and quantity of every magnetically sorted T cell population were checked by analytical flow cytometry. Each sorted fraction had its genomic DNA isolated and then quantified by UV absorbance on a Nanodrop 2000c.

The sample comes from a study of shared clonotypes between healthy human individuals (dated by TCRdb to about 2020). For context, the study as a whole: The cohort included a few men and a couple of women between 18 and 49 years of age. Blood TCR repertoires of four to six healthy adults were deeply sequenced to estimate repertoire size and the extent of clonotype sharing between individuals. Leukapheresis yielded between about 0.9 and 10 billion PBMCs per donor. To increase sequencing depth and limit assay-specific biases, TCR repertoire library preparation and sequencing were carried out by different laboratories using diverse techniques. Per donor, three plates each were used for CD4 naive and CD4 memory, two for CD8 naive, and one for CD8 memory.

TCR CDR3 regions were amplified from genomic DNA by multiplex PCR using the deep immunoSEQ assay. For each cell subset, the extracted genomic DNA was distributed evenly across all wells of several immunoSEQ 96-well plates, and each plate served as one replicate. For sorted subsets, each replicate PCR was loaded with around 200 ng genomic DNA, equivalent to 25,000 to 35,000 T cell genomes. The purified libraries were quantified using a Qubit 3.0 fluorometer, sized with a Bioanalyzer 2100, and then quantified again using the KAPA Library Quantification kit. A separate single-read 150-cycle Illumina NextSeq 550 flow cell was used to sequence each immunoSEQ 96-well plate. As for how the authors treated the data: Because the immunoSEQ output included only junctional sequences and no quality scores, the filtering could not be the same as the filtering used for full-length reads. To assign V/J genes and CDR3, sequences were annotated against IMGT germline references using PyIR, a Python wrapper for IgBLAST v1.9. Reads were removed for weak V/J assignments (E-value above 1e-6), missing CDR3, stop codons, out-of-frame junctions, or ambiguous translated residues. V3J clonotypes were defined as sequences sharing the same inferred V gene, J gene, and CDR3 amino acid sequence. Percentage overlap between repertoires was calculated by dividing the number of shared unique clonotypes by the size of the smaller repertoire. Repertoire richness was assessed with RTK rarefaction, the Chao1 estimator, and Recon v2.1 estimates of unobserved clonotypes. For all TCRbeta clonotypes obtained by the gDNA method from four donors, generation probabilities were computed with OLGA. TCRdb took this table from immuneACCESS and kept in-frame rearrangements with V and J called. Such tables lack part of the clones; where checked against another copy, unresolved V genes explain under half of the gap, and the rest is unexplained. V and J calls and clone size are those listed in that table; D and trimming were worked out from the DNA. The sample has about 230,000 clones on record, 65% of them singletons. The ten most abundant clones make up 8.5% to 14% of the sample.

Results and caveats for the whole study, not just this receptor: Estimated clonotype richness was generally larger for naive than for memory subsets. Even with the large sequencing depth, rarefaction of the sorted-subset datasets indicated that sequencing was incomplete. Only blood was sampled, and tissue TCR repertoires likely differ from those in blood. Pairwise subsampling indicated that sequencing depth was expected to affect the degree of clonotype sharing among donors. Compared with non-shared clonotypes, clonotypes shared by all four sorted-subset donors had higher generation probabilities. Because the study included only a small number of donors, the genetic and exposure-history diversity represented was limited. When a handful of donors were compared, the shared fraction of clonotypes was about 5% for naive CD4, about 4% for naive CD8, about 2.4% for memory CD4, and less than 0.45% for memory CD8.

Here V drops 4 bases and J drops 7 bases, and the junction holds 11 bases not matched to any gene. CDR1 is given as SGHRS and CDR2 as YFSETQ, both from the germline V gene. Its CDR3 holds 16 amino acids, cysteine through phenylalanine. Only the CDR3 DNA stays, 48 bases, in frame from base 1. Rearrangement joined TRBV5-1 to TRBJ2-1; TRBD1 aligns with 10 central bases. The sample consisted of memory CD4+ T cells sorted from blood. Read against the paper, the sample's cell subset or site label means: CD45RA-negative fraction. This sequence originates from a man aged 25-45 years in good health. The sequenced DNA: TGCGCCAGCAGCGGACCGGGACAGGGGCTTACTAATGAGCAGTTCTTC. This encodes CASSGPGQGLTNEQFF.